This passage covers 8 T cell receptor beta chains from one sample sequenced in a study of T cell changes during pregnancy in multiple sclerosis. Sequencing used immunoSEQ multiplex PCR; TCRdb keeps in-frame clones, though not all of them. Of tens of thousands of clones in the sample, about 90% were seen once. Sequencing used peripheral blood, obtained in the first trimester of pregnancy. These receptors came from a female donor in good health, enrolled as a control in a pregnancy study.

This clone was observed a single time. The chain links TRBV11-1 to TRBJ1-1; D is undetermined. This CDR3 has 12 amino acids. V was pared by 4 bases and J by 4 bases, with 7 bases between. Germline V gives CDR1 SGHAT, CDR2 FQDESV (reference sequence). CDR3 region: CASSWTRTEAFF. The CDR3 DNA follows: TGTGCCAGCAGCTGGACTCGCACTGAAGCTTTCTTT.

The rearrangement uses TRBV25-1 and TRBJ2-3; 15 bases are a match to TRBD2. The CDR3 spans 17 residues. J gave up 4 bases and V 4 bases, and 6 bases lay outside the gene matches. Germline CDR1 and CDR2: MGHDK and SYGVNS. CDR3 region: CASSGGLAGGRADTQYF. The CDR3 coding sequence is TGTGCCAGCAGTGGTGGACTAGCGGGGGGGCGGGCAGATACGCAGTATTTT.

This sequence joins TRBV6-6 and TRBJ2-3; D is perhaps TRBD1 (5 bases). The CDR3 extends over 16 amino acids. The V and J ends lost 0 bases and 0 bases respectively, with 10 bases between them. Per germline, CDR1 MNHNY and CDR2 SVGAGI (reference sequence). The CDR3 bases are TGTGCCAGCAGTTACTCGTCAGGGTCTAGCACAGATACGCAGTATTTT. It codes for CASSYSSGSSTDTQYF.

The table lists this clone with a count of one. The J gene is TRBJ2-5, the V gene TRBV7-3; 7 bases line up with TRBD1. Trimming removed 0 bases from V and 2 bases from J; junction bases left unmatched: 3. This CDR3 has 15 residues. Germline-derived CDR1 and CDR2 are SGHTA and FQGTGA. CDR3 residues: CASSLTGQRQETQYF. The CDR3 bases are TGTGCCAGCAGCTTAACGGGACAGAGACAAGAGACCCAGTACTTC.

The V gene is TRBV27, the J gene TRBJ1-2; TRBD1 matches 11 bases. The V gene's germline CDR1 is MNHEY and CDR2 SMNVEV (reference sequence). CDR3 length: 13 residues. V was clipped by 3 bases and J by 7 bases; unmatched bases: 1. The DNA for the CDR3 is TGTGCCAGCAGTTTGGACAGGGGGCTTGGCTACACCTTC. It specifies CASSLDRGLGYTF.

The chain has TRBV28 and TRBJ1-2, with D unresolved. Trimming pared 3 bases from V and 3 bases from J, leaving 14 bases between. The CDR3 covers 15 residues. Looked up from germline, CDR1 is MDHEN and CDR2 is SYDVKM. The CDR3 spells CASSFPPGRDYGYTF. The CDR3 DNA follows: TGTGCCAGCAGTTTTCCCCCGGGTCGGGACTATGGCTACACCTTC.

The J gene is TRBJ2-2, the V gene TRBV11-2; 9 bases line up with TRBD1. The CDR3 spans 15 residues. The V gene's germline CDR1 is SGHAT and CDR2 FQNNGV. J lost 1 base, V lost 5 bases, and 2 bases had no gene match. The CDR3 loop reads CASSRTGENTGELFF. CDR3 nucleotides: TGTGCCAGCAGCCGGACAGGGGAGAACACCGGGGAGCTGTTTTTT.

The chain is built from TRBV11-3 and TRBJ1-2; D might be TRBD1 (5 bases). From germline, CDR1 is SGHNT and CDR2 YENEEA. The CDR3 is made up of 17 amino acids. The V end lost 0 bases, the J end lost 7 bases, and 21 bases lay between the germline ends. Here the CDR3 reads CASSLDRGLRSNLGYTF. DNA for the CDR3: TGTGCCAGCAGCTTAGATAGGGGCCTCCGGAGCAACCTTGGCTACACCTTC.